The next 23 T cell receptor beta chains were all read from a single sample in a study of vaccination effects on CD4 cells after COVID-19. Antigen-specific CD4+ T cells were expanded (with viral peptide pools) by the ViraFEST assay ahead of sequencing. On roughly day 10 of culture, CD4+ T cells were separated out. Everyone in the study got two shots of either the BNT162b2 or mRNA-1273 vaccine. Clones were read by immunoSEQ multiplex PCR, and TCRdb kept only the in-frame ones, dropping some. The table lists 20,000 to 25,000 clones, approximately 70% of them singletons. The antigens for these receptors are not known. The material sequenced was CD4+ T cells from PBMCs cultured with SARS-CoV-2 spike peptides, taken after COVID-19 vaccination. These receptors came from a human donor who received a COVID-19 vaccine.

J is TRBJ1-2 and V is TRBV15; D is unclear. Per germline, CDR1 LNHNV and CDR2 YYDKDF (reference sequence). The CDR3 has 14 amino acids. V was shortened by 1 base and J by 2 bases, with 8 bases between the two germline ends. Here the CDR3 reads CATSRADLNYGYTF. The CDR3 nucleotides are TGTGCCACCAGCAGAGCGGATTTAAACTATGGCTACACCTTC.

The chain has TRBV5-6 and TRBJ2-2, with D unresolved. Trimming shortened V by 0 bases and J by 4 bases, and 4 bases separated the two germline ends. Germline V gene sequence: CDR1 SGHDT, CDR2 YYEEEE. The CDR3 spans 13 residues. CDR3 amino acids: CASSLAGTGELFF. The CDR3 coding sequence is TGTGCCAGCAGCTTGGCGGGCACCGGGGAGCTGTTTTTT.

This clone was seen a single time. The V and J genes are TRBV18 and TRBJ1-1; 9 bases match TRBD1. This CDR3 comprises 15 residues. Looked up from germline, CDR1 is KGHSH and CDR2 is LQKENI. Trimming removed 4 bases from V and 4 bases from J; junction bases left unmatched: 7. CDR3 loop: CASSREGQGGTEAFF. CDR3 in DNA: TGTGCCAGCTCACGGGAGGGACAGGGCGGCACTGAAGCTTTCTTT.

The V call is TRBV27, the J call TRBJ1-6; D is possibly TRBD1 (6 bases). V was cut by 5 bases and J by 10 bases, with 18 bases left in between. Germline CDR1 reads MNHEY; CDR2 reads SMNVEV (reference sequence). The CDR3 is 15 amino acids. The CDR3 region is CASSPPGALQSPLHF. CDR3 in DNA: TGTGCCAGCAGTCCACCAGGGGCCCTTCAGTCACCCCTCCACTTT.

This clone was seen a handful of times. The chain recombines TRBV19 with TRBJ2-1; 10 bases align to TRBD2. V shed 6 bases, J shed 0 bases, and the junction held 2 bases outside the gene matches. The length of the CDR3 is 15 residues. Germline V gene sequence: CDR1 LNHDA, CDR2 SQIVND (reference sequence). CDR3 residues: CASRGLAHSYNEQFF. DNA of the CDR3: TGTGCCAGTAGGGGACTAGCGCACTCCTACAATGAGCAGTTCTTC.

The chain recombines TRBV12-3 or TRBV12-4 with TRBJ1-4, with D unresolved. Trimming took 3 bases from V and 8 from J, leaving 7 bases between them. CDR3 length: 12 residues. DNA for the CDR3: TGTGCCAGCAGTTTTCGGGGAGAAAAACTGTTTTTT. Amino acids: CASSFRGEKLFF.

The chain recombines TRBV9 with TRBJ1-6, with no clear D. Looked up from germline, CDR1 is SGDLS and CDR2 is YYNGEE. The V end lost 2 bases, the J end lost 11 bases, and 20 bases lay between the germline ends. The CDR3 covers 16 residues. The CDR3 here is CASSVGPLGFRTPLHF. CDR3 DNA sequence: TGTGCCAGCAGCGTCGGGCCGCTGGGTTTTAGGACACCCCTCCACTTT.

V is TRBV10-3 and J is TRBJ1-5; 8 nucleotides match TRBD1. There are 14 residues in the CDR3. V was clipped by 10 bases and J by 6 bases; unmatched bases: 11. The germline V gene encodes CDR1 ENHRY and CDR2 SYGVKD. CDR3 sequence: CAKQQGGLSQPQHF. Written as DNA, the CDR3 is TGTGCCAAACAACAGGGGGGTCTGAGTCAGCCCCAGCATTTT.

Here the CDR3 DNA reads TGTGCCAGCAGCTTAGGGGAAATTAGGCTAACTGAAGCTTTCTTT. It encodes CASSLGEIRLTEAFF. The V and J genes are TRBV7-2 and TRBJ1-1, with D hard to call. This CDR3 has 15 residues. Trimming stripped 1 base from V and 5 bases from J, with 14 bases between. The germline CDR1 and CDR2 sequences are SGHTA and FQGNSA. The variable domain in full, completed from reference TRBV7-2 and TRBJ1-1, reads GAGVSQSPSNKVTEKGKDVELRCDPISGHTALYWYRQSLGQGLEFLIYFQGNSAPDKSGLPSDRFSAERTGGSVSTLTIQRTQQEDSAVYLCASSLGEIRLTEAFFGQGTRLTVV.

The rearrangement uses TRBV7-9 and TRBJ1-4, with D unresolved. The V end lost 1 base, the J end lost 5 bases, and 11 bases lay between the germline ends. Germline loops: CDR1 SEHNR, CDR2 FQNEAQ (reference sequence). CDR3 length equals 15 residues. The CDR3 sequence: CASSLEGRVNEKLFF. In nucleotides, the CDR3 is TGTGCCAGCAGCTTAGAAGGGAGGGTAAATGAAAAACTGTTTTTT.

J is TRBJ2-4 and V is TRBV18; 8 positions agree with TRBD1. The CDR3 contains 14 residues. The germline gives CDR1 KGHSH, CDR2 LQKENI. After removal of 3 bases from V and 7 bases from J, the junction contained 5 bases not matched to a gene. The CDR3, as DNA: TGTGCCAGCTCACCCGGACAGGGTTGGAACATTCAGTACTTC. It yields the protein CASSPGQGWNIQYF.

The chain links TRBV19 to TRBJ1-2, with D uncertain. Deletions cut 1 base from V and 4 bases from J, with 7 bases between. Looked up from germline, CDR1 is LNHDA and CDR2 is SQIVND (reference sequence). There are 13 residues in the CDR3. In DNA form, the CDR3 reads TGTGCCAGTAGTATAGCCGCAAGCTATGGCTACACCTTC. It translates to CASSIAASYGYTF.

By share, this clone ranks as medium-sized. The chain combines TRBV6-5 with TRBJ1-2; TRBD1 might be the D (6 bases). Trimming left V 7 bases short and J 4 bases short, with 16 bases between. Per the germline V gene, CDR1 is MNHEY and CDR2 is SVGAGI. The CDR3 runs 14 residues. For the CDR3, the DNA is TGTGCCAGCATTCTCGACAGGTCGGGCTATGGCTACACCTTC. It codes for CASILDRSGYGYTF.

The J gene is TRBJ1-1, the V gene TRBV6-5, with D perhaps TRBD1 (5 bases). Germline V gene sequence: CDR1 MNHEY, CDR2 SVGAGI. The V end lost 8 bases, the J end lost 1 base, and 11 bases lay between the germline ends. The CDR3 loop spans 13 amino acids. The CDR3 loop reads CASRRQQNTEAFF. The DNA for the CDR3 is TGTGCCAGCCGACGACAGCAGAACACTGAAGCTTTCTTT.

The J gene is TRBJ2-7, the V gene TRBV2, with 7 bases matching TRBD2. V lost 8 bases, J lost 2 bases, and 12 bases stayed unmatched. The germline gives CDR1 SNHLY, CDR2 FYNNEI. The CDR3 loop spans 15 amino acids. The CDR3 loop reads CASVGDYISTYEQYF. In DNA, the CDR3 is TGTGCCAGCGTAGGGGACTACATAAGTACCTACGAGCAGTACTTC.

The genes are TRBV5-4 and TRBJ1-5; TRBD1 is a possible D gene (5 bases). Trimming removed 2 bases at V and 2 bases at J, with 11 bases between. CDR1 is SGHNT and CDR2 is YYREEE in the germline V gene (reference sequence). The CDR3 sequence is 15 residues long. The CDR3 DNA follows: TGTGCCAGCAGCTTTGGGGGTTCGGGCAATCAGCCCCAGCATTTT. The encoded protein is CASSFGGSGNQPQHF.

This clone has a handful of counts. This sequence joins TRBV27 and TRBJ1-5; the D is unclear. Germline CDR1 MNHEY, CDR2 SMNVEV (reference sequence). The V gene lost 6 bases and the J gene lost 0 bases, with 9 bases spanning the gap. There are 14 residues in the CDR3. CDR3 DNA sequence: TGTGCCAGCAGGGGGTTCGATAGCAATCAGCCCCAGCATTTT. This translates into CASRGFDSNQPQHF.

The V call is TRBV29-1, the J call TRBJ1-1; D possibly corresponds to TRBD1 (5 bases). V shed 8 bases and J shed 8 bases, with 12 bases lying between them. CDR3 size: 10 residues. Germline values: CDR1 SQVTM, CDR2 ANQGSEA. The CDR3 DNA reads TGCAGCAGTGGACACCCAGAAGCTTTCTTT. This gives the protein CSSGHPEAFF.

In regard to this clone: This same CDR3 is encoded by further DNA sequences in the sample. V usage is TRBV3-1 (or the pseudogene TRBV3-2) and J usage is TRBJ2-7; D possibly corresponds to TRBD1 (6 bases). The V and J ends lost 0 bases and 0 bases respectively, with 6 bases between them. Germline V lookup: CDR1 LGHDT, CDR2 YNNKEL (reference sequence). The CDR3 has 14 residues. The CDR3 region is CASSQEGGSYEQYF. The CDR3, as DNA: TGTGCCAGCAGCCAAGAAGGGGGCTCCTACGAGCAGTACTTC.

CDR3 loop: CSVGLAGGVEQFF. The CDR3 nucleotides are TGCAGCGTTGGACTAGCGGGAGGGGTTGAGCAGTTCTTC. This rearrangement joins TRBV29-1 to TRBJ2-1; 14 bases fit TRBD2. This CDR3 region has 13 residues. V lost 4 bases to trimming and J lost 9 bases; unmatched junction nucleotides: 2. The germline gives CDR1 SQVTM, CDR2 ANQGSEA.

The V and J genes are TRBV6-4 and TRBJ2-3; 8 nucleotides agree with TRBD2. Unmatched junction bases numbered 12, after V lost 6 bases and J lost 4 bases. This CDR3 contains 16 residues. The germline gives CDR1 MRHNA, CDR2 SNTAGT. CDR3 sequence reads: CASSLRAGGIADTQYF. In DNA form, the CDR3 reads TGTGCCAGCAGCCTCCGGGCGGGGGGTATTGCAGATACGCAGTATTTT.

Concerning this clone itself: At one end, the junction sequence differs from germline, possibly due to a read error. The rearrangement uses TRBV2 and TRBJ2-1, with D possibly being TRBD1 (5 bases). The CDR3 covers 10 residues. The V gene's germline CDR1 is SNHLY and CDR2 FYNNEI. CDR3: CASSQGLMVF. The CDR3 DNA sequence: TGTGCCAGCAGTCAGGGCCTCATGGTCTTC.

This clone was observed a handful of times. The chain has TRBV7-9 and TRBJ1-6, with unresolved D. The germline gives CDR1 SEHNR, CDR2 FQNEAQ (reference sequence). The CDR3 sequence is 12 residues long. Trimming removed 1 base from V and 10 bases from J, with 5 bases in between. The CDR3 spells CASSLESSPLHF. As DNA, the CDR3 is TGTGCCAGCAGCTTAGAAAGCTCACCCCTCCACTTT.